The 21 T cell receptor beta chains reported below all come from one sample, sequenced in a study of T cell repertoires in aging, cancer and after chemotherapy (dated by TCRdb to about 2019). The sample was run on an Illumina MiSeq. Using a mixed TRB-A/B primer pool, multiplex touch-down PCR amplified rearranged TRB sequences covering the V, D and J segments. The raw public data were reprocessed by TCRdb itself: fastp quality trimming at Q25, MiXCR clonotype calling, in-frame beta chains only. Identical CDR3 proteins give one entry, which carries the most common genes and DNA. In this sample the table shows under 7,500 distinct CDR3 sequences, 27% of which occur a single time. The top ten hold less than 4% of the sample. Genomic DNA extracted from peripheral blood, rather than sorted cells or RNA, was used as the source for amplification of TCR beta rearrangements. Sequenced sample: blood. These receptor sequences come from a human donor in good health.

Relative to its sample, this clonotype is medium-sized. The chain carries TRBV13 and TRBJ2-7; no clear D. Trimming cost V 5 bases and J 6 bases, with 14 bases left between them. Germline values: CDR1 PRHDT, CDR2 FYEKMQ (reference sequence). CDR3 length equals 13 residues. The CDR3 here is CASSQQPPSEQYF. CDR3 DNA sequence: TGTGCCAGCAGCCAACAGCCACCCTCCGAGCAGTACTTC.

In this sample, this clonotype is medium-sized. The chain combines TRBV12-3 or TRBV12-4 with TRBJ1-4; D gene uncertain. CDR3 size: 13 residues. V lost 7 bases to trimming and J lost 11 bases, with 17 bases between them. This CDR3 is CASTPSGYGKLFF. CDR3 nucleotides: TGTGCCAGCACCCCATCGGGCTATGGGAAACTGTTTTTT.

The rearrangement joins TRBV11-2 to TRBJ2-7, with 11 bases lining up with TRBD1. There are 15 residues in the CDR3. Germline V CDR1 and CDR2: SGHAT, FQNNGV. V shed 5 bases, J shed 3 bases, and the junction held 6 bases outside the gene matches. This chain's CDR3 is CASSPTGTGGYEQYF. DNA for the CDR3: TGTGCCAGCAGCCCCACCGGGACAGGGGGCTACGAGCAGTACTTC.

This clonotype is labeled as medium-sized. The gene calls are TRBV6-5 and TRBJ2-7; TRBD1 matches at 8 bases. Trimming cost V 6 bases and J 3 bases; bases outside gene matches: 7. The CDR3 has 14 amino acids. Germline assignment: CDR1 MNHEY and CDR2 SVGAGI. Here the CDR3 DNA reads TGTGCCAGCAGCAGGGCCGGGACAGGCTACGAGCAGTACTTC. Its translation is CASSRAGTGYEQYF.

This clonotype has only a few counts. V and J are TRBV5-5 and TRBJ1-1; 9 bases are shared with TRBD1. Germline lookup yields CDR1 SGHKS and CDR2 YYEKEE (reference sequence). The CDR3 extends over 14 amino acids. After removal of 4 bases from V and 5 bases from J, the junction contained 6 bases not matched to a gene. The CDR3 bases are TGTGCCAGCAGCCAGGGACAGGGATCGACTGAAGCTTTCTTT. Residues: CASSQGQGSTEAFF.

By sample share, this clonotype is medium-sized. The genes are TRBV12-3 or TRBV12-4 and TRBJ1-2, with D hard to call. The CDR3 totals 13 residues. Trimming took 1 base from V and 7 from J, leaving 10 bases between them. CDR3 DNA: TGTGCCAGCAGTTTAGGACGCATTCGTGGCTACACCTTC. Its translation: CASSLGRIRGYTF.

The chain couples TRBV27 to TRBJ2-5; 12 bases are shared with TRBD1. V was pared by 5 bases and J by 4 bases, with 5 bases of the junction left unmatched. Germline assignment: CDR1 MNHEY and CDR2 SMNVEV (reference sequence). CDR3 size: 15 residues. This chain's CDR3 is CASSPGTGGGETQYF. The CDR3 region has the DNA TGTGCCAGCAGTCCCGGGACAGGGGGCGGAGAGACCCAGTACTTC.

The chain joins TRBV12-3 or TRBV12-4 to TRBJ2-1, with 9 bases fitting TRBD2. V dropped 7 bases and J dropped 7; count of bases not matched to a gene: 14. The CDR3 covers 16 residues. The CDR3 is CASTLEPGGRVNEQFF. The CDR3 DNA reads TGTGCCAGCACCCTAGAGCCTGGCGGGAGGGTAAATGAGCAGTTCTTC.

This chain connects TRBV6-2 or TRBV6-3 to TRBJ2-1; 10 bases agree with TRBD1. This CDR3 is built from 15 residues. CDR1 MNHEY and CDR2 SVGEGT come from the germline V gene. Losses at the gene ends were 4 bases for V and 6 bases for J; bases not matched to a gene: 6. The CDR3 DNA reads TGTGCCAGCAGTTTCGGGACAGGGGTGGGCAATGAGCAGTTCTTC. The encoded protein is CASSFGTGVGNEQFF.

Relative to its sample, this clonotype is medium-sized. The chain uses TRBV19 and TRBJ1-2; a possible D gene is TRBD1 (5 bases). Trimming took off 6 bases at V and 4 bases at J, with 27 bases between the two ends. The CDR3 length is 18 residues. CDR1 and CDR2 from the germline V gene are LNHDA and SQIVND (reference sequence). The CDR3 loop is CASRDPRDGHGRGYGYTF. The CDR3 coding sequence is TGTGCCAGTAGGGACCCCCGGGACGGGCACGGGAGGGGCTATGGCTACACCTTC. The full variable domain, rest sourced from reference TRBV19 and TRBJ1-2, is DGGITQSPKYLFRKEGQNVTLSCEQNLNHDAMYWYRQDPGQGLRLIYYSQIVNDFQKGDIAEGYSVSREKKESFPLTVTSAQKNPTAFYLCASRDPRDGHGRGYGYTFGSGTRLTVV.

This clonotype was seen a few times. The chain is built from TRBV20-1 and TRBJ1-2, with 11 positions matching TRBD1. There are 16 residues in the CDR3. The junction had 5 bases not matched to a gene; V was cut back by 0 bases and J by 2 bases. Germline V gene sequence: CDR1 DFQATT, CDR2 SNEGSKA (reference sequence). The DNA for the CDR3 is TGCAGTGCTAGAGACGGGACAGGGGGAGCCAACTATGGCTACACCTTC. It specifies CSARDGTGGANYGYTF.

The chain uses TRBV7-2 and TRBJ1-5; possibly TRBD1 for D (5 bases). The germline V and J ends were trimmed by 5 bases and 0 bases, with 29 bases remaining between them. The CDR3 is 21 amino acids. Per germline, CDR1 SGHTA and CDR2 FQGNSA. The CDR3 loop is CASSPGAVGEAFSVSNQPQHF. The DNA for the CDR3 is TGTGCCAGCAGCCCCGGGGCGGTTGGGGAAGCCTTTTCAGTTAGCAATCAGCCCCAGCATTTT.

This clonotype was seen a few times. The chain is built from TRBV7-9 and TRBJ2-5, with unresolved D. CDR3 length: 15 amino acids. Trimming took off 1 base at V and 2 bases at J, with 11 bases between the two ends. Germline loops: CDR1 SEHNR, CDR2 FQNEAQ (reference sequence). The CDR3 coding sequence is TGTGCCAGCAGCTTAGAGGAGACATCACAAGAGACCCAGTACTTC. Protein: CASSLEETSQETQYF.

This clonotype is categorized as medium-sized. The chain employs TRBV13 and TRBJ2-7; 12 positions match TRBD2. The germline V gene encodes CDR1 PRHDT and CDR2 FYEKMQ (reference sequence). The V gene end was trimmed by 0 bases and the J gene end by 7 bases; junction bases not matched to a gene: 10. CDR3 length: 17 residues. The DNA for the CDR3 is TGTGCCAGCAGCTTAGGACTAGCGGGAGGACCAACCGGGGAGCAGTACTTC. Residues: CASSLGLAGGPTGEQYF.

The chain couples TRBV11-2 to TRBJ1-2; the match to TRBD1 covers 10 bases. V dropped 4 bases and J dropped 6; count of bases not matched to a gene: 11. The CDR3 is 16 residues long. CDR1 and CDR2 from the germline V gene are SGHAT and FQNNGV. In DNA form, the CDR3 reads TGTGCCAGCAGCTCTCTAAACCCCGGGACAGGGGATGGCTACACCTTC. Translation gives CASSSLNPGTGDGYTF.

The chain uses TRBV6-5 and TRBJ2-7, with D possibly matching TRBD2 (5 bases). The CDR3 consists of 15 residues. The germline V gene has CDR1 MNHEY and CDR2 SVGAGI. The V end lost 6 bases, the J end lost 7 bases, and 22 bases lay between the germline ends. The CDR3 is CASSQDGIASREQYV. CDR3 nucleotides: TGTGCCAGCAGCCAAGACGGGATTGCTTCTCGGGAGCAGTACGTC.

This clonotype was counted only a few times. The V gene is TRBV4-1, the J gene TRBJ2-2; possibly TRBD1 for D (5 bases). The V gene's germline CDR1 is MGHRA and CDR2 YSYEKL. This CDR3 spans 14 amino acids. V lost 2 bases to trimming and J lost 4 bases, with 8 bases between them. CDR3 sequence: CASSQQGTTGELFF. DNA of the CDR3: TGCGCCAGCAGCCAACAGGGTACCACCGGGGAGCTGTTTTTT.

This clonotype turned up a few times. The chain is built from TRBV2 and TRBJ2-1; no firm D call. Deletions cut 6 bases from V and 7 bases from J, with 16 bases between. This CDR3 is built from 14 residues. Germline V gene data show CDR1 as SNHLY and CDR2 as FYNNEI. This chain's CDR3 is CASSSRAALNEQFF. The CDR3 DNA sequence: TGTGCCAGCAGCAGCCGGGCTGCGTTAAATGAGCAGTTCTTC.

The rearrangement links TRBV29-1 to TRBJ2-5; D not resolved. Germline CDR1 reads SQVTM; CDR2 reads ANQGSEA. This CDR3 is 10 amino acids long. V was shortened by 4 bases and J by 4 bases, with 4 bases between the two germline ends. The CDR3 protein is CSVGSETQYF. The CDR3 DNA follows: TGCAGCGTTGGATCAGAGACCCAGTACTTC.

This clonotype is labeled as medium-sized. The chain recombines TRBV27 with TRBJ1-1; D gene unclear. The CDR3 covers 13 residues. Germline V gene data show CDR1 as MNHEY and CDR2 as SMNVEV (reference sequence). V was clipped by 3 bases and J by 2 bases, with 7 bases between them. The CDR3 region has the DNA TGTGCCAGCAGTTTCCAGAAAAACACTGAAGCTTTCTTT. This codes for CASSFQKNTEAFF.

V usage is TRBV12-3 or TRBV12-4 and J usage is TRBJ2-2; 8 nucleotides agree with TRBD2. V lost 6 bases and J lost 5; bases outside the gene matches: 8. There are 15 residues in the CDR3. CDR3 amino acids: CASSLGASGTGELFF. CDR3 DNA sequence: TGTGCCAGCAGCCTCGGGGCTAGCGGGACCGGGGAGCTGTTTTTT.